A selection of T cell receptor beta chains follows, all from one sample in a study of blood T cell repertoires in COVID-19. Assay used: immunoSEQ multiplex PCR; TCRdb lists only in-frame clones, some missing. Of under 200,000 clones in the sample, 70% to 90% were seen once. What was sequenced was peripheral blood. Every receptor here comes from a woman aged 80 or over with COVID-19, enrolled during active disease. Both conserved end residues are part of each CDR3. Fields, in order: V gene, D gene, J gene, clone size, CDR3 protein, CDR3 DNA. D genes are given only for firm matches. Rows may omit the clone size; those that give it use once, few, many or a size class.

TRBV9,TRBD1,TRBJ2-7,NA,CARGTGTYEQYF,TGTGCCAGGGGGACAGGGACCTACGAGCAGTACTTC
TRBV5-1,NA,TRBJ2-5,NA,CASSFERAGAGKETQYF,TGCGCCAGCAGCTTCGAGCGGGCCGGAGCTGGTAAAGAGACCCAGTACTTC
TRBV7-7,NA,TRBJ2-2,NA,CASSFRQGNTGELFF,TGTGCTAGCAGCTTTAGGCAGGGAAACACCGGGGAGCTGTTTTTT
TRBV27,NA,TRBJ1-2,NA,CASGQGNYGYTF,TGTGCCAGCGGCCAGGGGAACTATGGCTACACCTTC
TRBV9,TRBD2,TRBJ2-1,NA,CASSIAGGPSNEQFF,TGTGCCAGCAGTATAGCGGGAGGGCCCTCCAATGAGCAGTTCTTC
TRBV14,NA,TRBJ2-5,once,CASSQGSTSLGETQYF,TGTGCCAGCAGCCAAGGATCAACGAGTCTAGGAGAGACCCAGTACTTC
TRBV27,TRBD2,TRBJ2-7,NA,CASSSSGSYEQYF,TGTGCCAGCAGCTCTAGCGGTTCCTACGAGCAGTACTTC
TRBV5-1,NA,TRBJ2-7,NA,CASSPRPGTRKPYEQYF,TGCGCCAGCAGCCCCCGGCCCGGGACACGGAAACCCTACGAGCAGTACTTC
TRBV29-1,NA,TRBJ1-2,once,CSVEDRPYYGYTF,TGCAGCGTTGAAGACAGGCCTTACTATGGCTACACCTTC
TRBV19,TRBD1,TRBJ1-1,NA,CASSIVGTGDLEAFF,TGTGCCAGTAGTATAGTTGGGACAGGGGACCTTGAAGCTTTCTTT
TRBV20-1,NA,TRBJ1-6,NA,CSASVHRQSNSPLHF,TGCAGTGCTAGTGTCCACCGACAGAGTAATTCACCCCTCCACTTT
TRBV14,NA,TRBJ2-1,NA,CASSQEVSSYNEQFF,TGTGCCAGCAGCCAAGAAGTCAGCTCCTACAATGAGCAGTTCTTC
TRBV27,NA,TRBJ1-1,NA,CASSSSYRDTEAFF,TGTGCCAGCAGTTCCTCCTACAGGGACACTGAAGCTTTCTTT
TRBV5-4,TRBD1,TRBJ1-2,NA,CASSLRTGENYTF,TGTGCCAGCAGCTTACGGACAGGGGAGAACTACACCTTC
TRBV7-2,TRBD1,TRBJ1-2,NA,CASSLVGTGGYYGYTF,TGTGCCAGCAGCTTAGTTGGGACAGGGGGATACTATGGCTACACCTTC
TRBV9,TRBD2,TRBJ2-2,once,CASSVGVVAGESGELFF,TGTGCCAGCAGCGTAGGAGTAGTAGCGGGAGAATCGGGGGAGCTGTTTTTT
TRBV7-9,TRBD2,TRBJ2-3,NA,CASSSKLRLAGLSDTQYF,TGTGCCAGCAGCTCAAAACTGCGACTAGCGGGATTGTCAGATACGCAGTATTTT
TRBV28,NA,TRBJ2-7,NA,CASSFGRTSSYEQYF,TGTGCCAGCAGTTTTGGACGGACAAGCTCCTACGAGCAGTACTTC
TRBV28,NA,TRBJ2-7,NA,CASSPHLSAYEQYF,TGTGCCAGCAGCCCCCACCTTTCGGCCTACGAGCAGTACTTC
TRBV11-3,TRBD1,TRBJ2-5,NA,CASSPGDRQYQETQYF,TGTGCCAGCAGCCCCGGGGACAGGCAGTACCAAGAGACCCAGTACTTC
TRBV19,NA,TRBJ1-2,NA,CASSLWADSYGYTF,TGTGCCAGTAGCCTTTGGGCGGACAGCTATGGCTACACCTTC
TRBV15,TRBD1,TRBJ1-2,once,CATSSRTGAINGYTF,TGTGCCACCAGCAGCAGAACAGGGGCCATCAATGGCTACACCTTC